This T cell receptor beta chain was sequenced for a study of blood T cell repertoires in COVID-19. Study at large: From the United States, Italy and Spain came samples of acute and convalescent COVID-19. T cells, B-cell-depleted T cells, or PBMCs provided the cDNA or gDNA that served as material.

The CDR3 totals 14 residues. Germline values: CDR1 MGHRA, CDR2 YSYEKL. V dropped 4 bases and J dropped 6 bases, with 15 bases sitting between them. Study processing details: From reference gene primer amplification, estimates of nucleated cell counts were derived. Clones were read by immunoSEQ multiplex PCR, and TCRdb kept only the in-frame ones, dropping some. V, J and clone size derive from that table, while D and trimming were established from the DNA sequence. The data show approximately 270,000 clones, roughly 86% seen once. Sequences were obtained from peripheral blood. The chain links TRBV4-1 to TRBJ1-1; the D gene is possibly TRBD1 (5 bases). The receptor was isolated from a man in his forties or fifties with active or convalescent COVID-19. The CDR3 bases are TGCGCCAGCAGCCTGGGCCTCCAAGGGGCTGAAGCTTTCTTT. Its translation: CASSLGLQGAEAFF.